This TCR beta chain originates from a study of cytomegalovirus exposure and HLA in healthy donors. Both 60 Vbeta primers and 13 Jbeta primers went into the PCR. TCRdb's table, derived via immunoSEQ multiplex PCR, lists solely in-frame clones and lacks some. Of approximately 260,000 clones in the sample, about 90% were seen once. With respect to this clone: No antigen is known for it.

The ends were cut back, 0 bases at V and 7 bases at J, with 19 bases in the middle. This CDR3 has 17 residues. The germline gives CDR1 WNHNN, CDR2 SYGVQD (reference sequence). The study's findings and limits: Later analysis showed TCR association rates varying by HLA locus, highest for DRB1 and lowest for HLA-C. Most TCR beta V segments were productive about 87% or about 30% of the time in an earlier analysis.

Sequencing was done on a sample of PBMCs. The TCR originated in a girl aged 2-10 years in good health and CMV-seronegative. V is TRBV10-1 and J is TRBJ2-1, with TRBD2 as a possible D gene (5 bases). This chain's CDR3 is CASSESWLAGAFNEQFF. The CDR3 DNA sequence: TGCGCCAGCAGTGAGTCTTGGCTAGCAGGCGCCTTTAATGAGCAGTTCTTC.